This T cell receptor beta chain comes out of a study of tumor T cells in aggressive B-cell lymphoma. The repertoire was sequenced with immunoSEQ multiplex PCR; TCRdb's copy has only in-frame clones and lacks some. Here the sample spans several thousand clones, roughly 77% being singletons. The V gene's germline CDR1 is MDHEN and CDR2 SYDVKM. Trimming removed 3 bases at V and 5 bases at J, with 10 bases between. The length of the CDR3 is 13 residues. The sequenced sample consisted of tumor tissue. This receptor was taken from an adult with diffuse large B cell lymphoma. This chain joins TRBV28 and TRBJ1-2; D perhaps matches TRBD1 (5 bases). DNA for the CDR3: TGTGCCAGCAGTTTCCCGGAGGGGTATGGCTACACCTTC. Residues: CASSFPEGYGYTF.